This TCR beta chain was obtained from a study of T cell changes during pregnancy in multiple sclerosis. The CDR3 consists of 13 residues. In germline, CDR1 is ENHRY, CDR2 SYGVKD. V lost 7 bases, J lost 0 bases, and 9 bases lay in between. Clones were read by immunoSEQ multiplex PCR, and TCRdb kept only the in-frame ones, dropping some. Altogether about 68,000 clones are present, around nine tenths being singletons, with the ten largest covering 3.7%. This clone has a handful of counts. This rearrangement joins TRBV10-3 to TRBJ1-1; no clear D gene. This specimen consisted of peripheral blood, obtained after pregnancy. The clonotype originates from a female donor in good health, enrolled as a control in a pregnancy study. CDR3 in DNA: TGTGCCATCACGGTCGCATTGAACACTGAAGCTTTCTTT. Amino acid sequence: CAITVALNTEAFF.